This TCR beta chain was documented in a study of PD-1 blockade in classical Hodgkin lymphoma. Study information: Nivolumab dosing for patients was 3 mg/kg, administered intravenously every 2 weeks. Study-wide points: Significantly greater TCR diversity emerged by C4D1 in CD4+ cells but not CD8+ cells.

The sample's time point: cycle 4 day 1 (C4D1), after five to seven weeks of nivolumab. There was relapse after autologous stem cell transplantation in every patient, and there was variation in brentuximab vedotin exposure. Starting with thawed PBMCs, CD4+ T cells were purified by magnetic negative selection. Assay: immunoSEQ multiplex PCR; the TCRdb copy retains only in-frame clones and omits some. The table includes 31,000 or so clones, about 86% detected once. This CDR3 has 15 amino acids. Germline-derived CDR1 and CDR2 are SGHAT and FQNNGV. The ends were cut back, 5 bases at V and 5 bases at J, with 15 bases in the middle. A remark on this clone: The target antigen is unknown.

The TCR comes from a human donor with classical Hodgkin lymphoma. The sequencing used CD4+ T cells from blood, collected before the fourth cycle of nivolumab. The V and J genes are TRBV11-2 and TRBJ1-4; D is unclear. CDR3 in amino acids: CASSAPGSLNEKLFF. CDR3 sequence (DNA): TGTGCCAGCAGCGCCCCCGGCAGCTTAAATGAAAAACTGTTTTTT.